Detailed here is one TCR beta chain. Its antigen is unknown. The CDR3 is made up of 11 amino acids. The germline V gene has CDR1 LNHDA and CDR2 SQIVND (reference sequence). Trimming shortened V by 3 bases and J by 5 bases, and 3 bases separated the two germline ends. This entry belongs to a study of lymphopenia after photon versus proton radiotherapy. Whole-study results and caveats: After the lymphocyte nadir, photon-treated repertoires showed oligoclonal expansion, especially of CD8+ Temra cells. A bigger post-nadir fall in TCR diversity correlated inversely with survival time in deceased patients.

The data were produced by immunoSEQ multiplex PCR, yet TCRdb's version contains in-frame clones alone and is incomplete. The table records approximately 22,000 clones, 85% of them present only once. The chain joins TRBV19 to TRBJ2-3; D gene ambiguous. The TCR sequence derives from a man in his 60s with pancreatic cancer. The sample consisted of peripheral blood, taken from a patient treated with photon-based radiotherapy. CDR3 in DNA: TGTGCCAGTAGTATTGTAGATACGCAGTATTTT. Encoded protein: CASSIVDTQYF. Supplemented by reference TRBV19 and TRBJ2-3, the full variable domain reads DGGITQSPKYLFRKEGQNVTLSCEQNLNHDAMYWYRQDPGQGLRLIYYSQIVNDFQKGDIAEGYSVSREKKESFPLTVTSAQKNPTAFYLCASSIVDTQYFGPGTRLTVL.